This T cell receptor beta chain stems from a study of regulatory T cells in long-lasting Graves disease. Arm-PCR of CDR3 regions and iRepertoire HTBI primers were used to build TCR beta libraries. TCRdb independently ran MiXCR on the multiplex PCR reads; one entry per CDR3 protein. This table has about 540,000 distinct CDR3 sequences, roughly 14% appearing once. Stated time point: newly diagnosed GD, antithyroid drugs for less than 3 months. Construction of the TCR library relied on RNA isolated from PBMCs. A roughly 9-milliliter sample of peripheral blood was drawn into EDTA tubes. Study-wide results and caveats: TCR diversity was lower in persistent than newly diagnosed Graves' disease.

CDR3 size: 13 residues. Trimming cost V 1 base and J 2 bases, with 6 bases left between them. Germline V lookup: CDR1 SGHAT, CDR2 FQDESV (reference sequence). In this sample, this clonotype turned up many times. The antigen remains undetermined. These data were likewise used in another study, on T cells in Graves' hyperthyroidism and ophthalmopathy. From that study: The HTBI set primed first-round TCR CDR3 RT-PCR. In the blood, most expanded thyroid clonotypes above 0.001 appeared as well.

The gene calls are TRBV11-1 and TRBJ2-7; D is undetermined. Sample: peripheral blood mononuclear cells (PBMCs), taken at new diagnosis, from a patient treated with antithyroid drugs. The receptor was isolated from a man younger than 45 with Graves disease. The CDR3 nucleotides read TGTGCCAGCAGCTTAGAGCCTCCCTACGAGCAGTACTTC. Its protein product is CASSLEPPYEQYF.